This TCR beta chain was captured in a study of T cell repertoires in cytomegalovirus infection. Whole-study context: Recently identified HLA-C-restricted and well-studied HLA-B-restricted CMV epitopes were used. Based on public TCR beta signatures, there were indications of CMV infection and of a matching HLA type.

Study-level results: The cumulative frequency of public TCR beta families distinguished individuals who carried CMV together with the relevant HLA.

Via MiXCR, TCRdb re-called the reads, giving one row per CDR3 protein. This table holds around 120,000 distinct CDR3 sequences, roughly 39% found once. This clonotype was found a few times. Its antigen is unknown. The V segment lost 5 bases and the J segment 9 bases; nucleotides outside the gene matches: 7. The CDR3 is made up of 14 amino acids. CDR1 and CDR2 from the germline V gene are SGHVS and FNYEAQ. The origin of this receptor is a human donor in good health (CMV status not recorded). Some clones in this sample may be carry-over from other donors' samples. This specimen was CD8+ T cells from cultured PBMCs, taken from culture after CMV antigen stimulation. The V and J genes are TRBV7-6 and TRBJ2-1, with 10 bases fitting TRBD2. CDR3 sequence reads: CASSQAGGVVEQFF. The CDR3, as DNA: TGTGCCAGCAGCCAAGCGGGGGGGGTGGTTGAGCAGTTCTTC.